The 16 T cell receptor beta chains in this list originate from one sample, sequenced in a study of CD8 T cells in Susac syndrome. RNA amounts of roughly 0.45 to 1 ug underwent reverse transcription with random hexamers. TCRdb recomputed calls from the immunoSEQ multiplex PCR reads with MiXCR, one row per CDR3 protein. This sample has more than 120,000 distinct CDR3 sequences; roughly 95% occur once, and the top ten carry over 0.07%. The sample was CD4+ T cells from PBMCs. These receptors all come from a human donor in good health.

The chain combines TRBV28 with TRBJ2-6; TRBD1 matches 9 bases. J lost 2 bases, V lost 7 bases, and 9 bases had no gene match. Germline CDR1 and CDR2: MDHEN and SYDVKM. This CDR3 has 17 amino acids. CDR3 sequence: CASTTGTGKAGANVLTF. The CDR3 DNA reads as TGTGCCAGCACTACCGGGACAGGGAAGGCTGGGGCCAACGTCCTGACTTTC.

The chain recombines TRBV23-1 with TRBJ2-4; no firm D call. TRBV23-1 belongs to the ORF category, with a function that is uncertain. This CDR3 spans 18 amino acids. The V end was cut by 4 bases, the J end by 0 bases, with 19 bases between. Here the CDR3 reads CASSPWGRRRLAKNIQYF. The CDR3 DNA reads as TGCGCCAGCAGTCCCTGGGGTCGCAGAAGACTAGCCAAAAACATTCAGTACTTC.

The rearrangement uses TRBV28 and TRBJ1-2, with 7 bases aligning to TRBD1. The V gene end was trimmed by 5 bases and the J gene end by 8 bases; junction bases not matched to a gene: 11. Germline V gene data show CDR1 as MDHEN and CDR2 as SYDVKM. The CDR3 extends over 14 amino acids. The CDR3 loop is CASSLGQGGAGYTF. CDR3 bases: TGTGCCAGCAGTCTAGGGCAGGGGGGCGCCGGCTACACCTTC.

The V and J genes are TRBV28 and TRBJ2-3; no clear D. V was clipped by 4 bases and J by 5 bases, with 10 bases between them. The CDR3 contains 13 residues. CDR1 and CDR2 from the germline V gene are MDHEN and SYDVKM. The CDR3 region is CASSSFTGDTQYF. The CDR3, as DNA: TGTGCCAGCAGTTCCTTTACCGGAGATACGCAGTATTTT.

The chain uses TRBV20-1 and TRBJ1-5, with D unresolved. CDR1 DFQATT and CDR2 SNEGSKA come from the germline V gene (reference sequence). CDR3 size: 12 residues. V was clipped by 4 bases and J by 3 bases, with 7 bases between them. The CDR3 protein is CSAINPNQPQHF. The CDR3 DNA sequence: TGCAGTGCTATAAATCCCAATCAGCCCCAGCATTTT.

The V gene is TRBV18, the J gene TRBJ2-4; D gene uncertain. V lost 6 bases and J lost 0, with 18 bases in between. The germline CDR1 and CDR2 sequences are KGHSH and LQKENI. The CDR3 is made up of 17 amino acids. CDR3 amino acids: CASSRDTYPAAKNIQYF. The CDR3 coding sequence is TGTGCCAGCTCTCGAGACACTTACCCTGCAGCCAAAAACATTCAGTACTTC.

V usage is TRBV3-1 and J usage is TRBJ1-5; perhaps TRBD1 as D (5 bases). V lost 3 bases, J lost 4 bases, and 13 bases lay in between. From germline, CDR1 is LGHDT and CDR2 YNNKEL (reference sequence). This CDR3 is 15 amino acids long. The CDR3 region is CASSHSPGTNQPQHF. The CDR3 DNA reads TGTGCCAGCAGCCACAGTCCCGGGACTAATCAGCCCCAGCATTTT.

This clonotype is a singleton in its sample. For the CDR3, the DNA is TGCAGTACTACCCGGGAGGGCCGTATATATGAGCAGTTCTTC. This gives the protein CSTTREGRIYEQFF. The rearrangement joins TRBV20-1 to TRBJ2-1; 8 bases align to TRBD2. The CDR3 covers 14 residues. V was clipped by 8 bases and J by 8 bases; unmatched bases: 14. Germline V gene data show CDR1 as DFQATT and CDR2 as SNEGSKA (reference sequence).

The rearrangement joins TRBV29-1 to TRBJ1-1, with TRBD1 as a possible D gene (6 bases). CDR3 length: 14 residues. V lost 7 bases and J lost 4, with 19 bases in between. Germline V gene data show CDR1 as SQVTM and CDR2 as ANQGSEA. DNA of the CDR3: TGCAGCGCTAAACAACAGGGTAAGGGCACTGAAGCTTTCTTT. Translated: CSAKQQGKGTEAFF.

This sequence joins TRBV6-6 and TRBJ1-5; the D gene is possibly TRBD1 (6 bases). This CDR3 is 14 amino acids long. CDR1 is MNHNY, CDR2 SVGAGI, per germline (reference sequence). Deletions cut 2 bases from V and 5 bases from J, with 10 bases between. This CDR3 is CASSYREGDQPQHF. Here the CDR3 DNA reads TGTGCCAGCAGTTACAGGGAGGGGGATCAGCCCCAGCATTTT.

The gene calls are TRBV6-5 and TRBJ2-3; TRBD1 or TRBD2 may be the D gene (5 bases each). The CDR3 is 14 amino acids. CDR1 is MNHEY and CDR2 is SVGAGI in the germline V gene. Trimming removed 3 bases at V and 5 bases at J, with 12 bases between. The CDR3, as DNA: TGTGCCAGCAGTTATGGGGGTACCCGAGATACGCAGTATTTT. Amino acids: CASSYGGTRDTQYF.

J is TRBJ2-1 and V is TRBV20-1, with no clear D. CDR1 is DFQATT and CDR2 is SNEGSKA in the germline V gene (reference sequence). The germline V and J ends were trimmed by 0 bases and 3 bases, with 12 bases remaining between them. This CDR3 has 15 residues. The DNA for the CDR3 is TGCAGTGCTAGAGATCTCCGGGTTATCTACAATGAGCAGTTCTTC. It codes for CSARDLRVIYNEQFF.

This rearrangement joins TRBV4-1 to TRBJ2-7; the match to TRBD1 covers 9 bases. The CDR3 totals 16 residues. Germline trimming cut 3 bases from V and 5 bases from J; bases unmatched to any gene: 11. Germline V gene lookup returns CDR1 MGHRA and CDR2 YSYEKL. CDR3 loop: CASSQVDMGQGNEQYF. As DNA, the CDR3 is TGCGCCAGCAGCCAGGTCGACATGGGACAGGGAAACGAGCAGTACTTC.

This clonotype appeared a few times. This chain joins TRBV6-5 and TRBJ1-1; D gene uncertain. Germline V gene lookup returns CDR1 MNHEY and CDR2 SVGAGI. There are 11 residues in the CDR3. V shed 5 bases and J shed 5 bases, with 6 bases lying between them. The CDR3 spells CASSTRTEAFF. The CDR3 DNA reads as TGTGCCAGCAGTACACGAACTGAAGCTTTCTTT.

The rearrangement uses TRBV2 and TRBJ2-6, with D perhaps TRBD2 (7 bases). Germline CDR1 and CDR2: SNHLY and FYNNEI. The CDR3 is 18 amino acids. V lost 5 bases, J lost 0 bases, and 17 bases lay in between. DNA for the CDR3: TGTGCCAGCAGTCTAAGGGGGGGATCGGGCTCTGGGGCCAACGTCCTGACTTTC. Its protein is CASSLRGGSGSGANVLTF.

The chain joins TRBV7-2 to TRBJ2-7; D is uncertain. The CDR3 is 15 residues long. Germline V gene data show CDR1 as SGHTA and CDR2 as FQGNSA. Trimming pared 4 bases from V and 0 bases from J, leaving 13 bases between. The CDR3 DNA follows: TGTGCCAGCAGCTCCCGTCGACTCCACTCCTACGAGCAGTACTTC. This codes for CASSSRRLHSYEQYF.